The 22 T cell receptor beta chains below all came from one sample that was sequenced in a study of tumor and adjacent non-tumor tissue in lung cancer. A modified ARM-PCR protocol with three rounds of nested PCR amplified TCRbeta. TCRdb independently ran MiXCR on the multiplex PCR reads; one entry per CDR3 protein. Counted here are approximately 100,000 distinct CDR3 sequences, approximately 65% occurring once; the ten biggest clones make up roughly 19%. No cell sorting was done before RNA was extracted from the tissue. More than 3 cm separated this lung sample from the edge of the tumor. The sequencing sample was made of distant non-tumor lung tissue. Source of these receptors: a man aged 25-40 years with non-small cell lung cancer.

This clonotype was observed once. The chain links TRBV20-1 to TRBJ1-5, with 7 bases lining up with TRBD1. V lost 5 bases and J lost 6; bases outside the gene matches: 13. CDR1 DFQATT and CDR2 SNEGSKA come from the germline V gene (reference sequence). This CDR3 comprises 15 residues. The chain's CDR3 is CSAQTGSSRSQPQHF. CDR3 coding DNA: TGCAGTGCTCAGACAGGGTCCTCAAGAAGTCAGCCCCAGCATTTT.

A remark on this clonotype: Compared with germline, one end of the junction differs, possibly owing to a read error. V gene TRBV4-3 combines with J gene TRBJ2-1; D tentatively fits TRBD1 or TRBD2 (6 bases each). Germline V lookup: CDR1 LGHNA, CDR2 YSLEER. This CDR3 region has 17 residues. CDR3 loop: CATSQDWGAGRQDTQFF. The CDR3 nucleotides read TGCGCCACCAGCCAAGACTGGGGGGCTGGGCGCCAAGATACCCAGTTCTTC.

This clonotype was picked up many times. This chain uses TRBV7-9 with TRBJ2-7, with TRBD1 matching 8 bases. CDR1 is SEHNR, CDR2 FQNEAQ, per germline (reference sequence). V lost 3 bases to trimming and J lost 7 bases; unmatched junction nucleotides: 8. The CDR3 has 14 residues. The CDR3 nucleotides read TGTGCCAGCAGCTTGACAGGGGCGGTTGGGGAGCAGTACTTC. This sequence encodes CASSLTGAVGEQYF. Together with reference TRBV7-9 and TRBJ2-7, the CDR3 gives the full variable domain: DTGVSQNPRHKITKRGQNVTFRCDPISEHNRLYWYRQTLGQGPEFLTYFQNEAQLEKSRLLSDRFSAERPKGSFSTLEIQRTEQGDSAMYLCASSLTGAVGEQYFGPGTRLTVT.

A note on this clonotype: Relative to the germline gene, one junction end is altered; a read error may explain this. This chain joins TRBV20-1 and TRBJ2-7, with D possibly being TRBD1 (6 bases). Germline CDR1 and CDR2: DFQATT and SNEGSKA (reference sequence). The CDR3 is made up of 14 amino acids. The CDR3, as DNA: TGCACTGCTAATGGCAGGGGACATTTCTACGAGCGGTACTTC. Protein: CTANGRGHFYERYF.

About this clonotype: A much larger clone differs from this one at a single base, so this may be a read error. The CDR3 sequence: CASSQDFRGAQYF. The CDR3 DNA is TGCGCCAGCAGCCAAGATTTTCGGGGAGCGCAGTATTTT. This sequence joins TRBV4-1 and TRBJ2-3, with D possibly matching TRBD2 (5 bases). This CDR3 has 13 residues. Looked up from germline, CDR1 is MGHRA and CDR2 is YSYEKL. V lost 0 bases, J lost 10 bases, and 11 bases lay in between.

This clonotype has a single count. A single base separates this from a much larger clone, so it may be a read error. This chain connects TRBV20-1 to TRBJ1-4; D ambiguous. The germline V gene has CDR1 DFQATT and CDR2 SNEGSKA (reference sequence). V lost 3 bases to trimming and J lost 10 bases, with 18 bases between them. The CDR3 is made up of 14 amino acids. Written as DNA, the CDR3 is TGCAGTGCTAGGGAGACGAGGAGGCGTGGAAAACTGTTTTTT. Translated, it gives CSARETRRRGKLFF.

Note on this clonotype: The junction and the germline gene differ at one end; a read error may be behind it. The chain carries TRBV6-1 and TRBJ1-2; D is perhaps TRBD1 (5 bases). Germline V CDR1 and CDR2: MNHNS, SASEGT. The CDR3 contains 15 residues. The CDR3: CAGSEAEGEGCGYTF. The CDR3 DNA reads TGTGCCGGCAGTGAAGCTGAAGGGGAGGGCTGTGGCTACACCTTC.

Notes on this clonotype: One base away lies a much larger clone, so this may be a sequencing read error. The rearrangement joins TRBV28 to TRBJ2-3; unclear D gene. The length of the CDR3 is 15 residues. Trimming left V 2 bases short and J 0 bases short, with 9 bases between. The V gene's germline CDR1 is MDHEN and CDR2 SYDVKM. Here the CDR3 DNA reads TGTGCCAGCAGTTTAAGGATGAGGAGCACAGATACGCAGTATTTT. Protein: CASSLRMRSTDTQYF.

Turning to this clonotype: Just one base apart from a much larger clone, this may be a read error. In nucleotides, the CDR3 is TGCGCCAGCAGCTTGTGGGCAGGGGCTTTCCAAGAGACCCAGTACTTC. It translates to CASSLWAGAFQETQYF. The chain is built from TRBV5-1 and TRBJ2-5, with D possibly being TRBD1 (6 bases). Trimming cost V 1 base and J 1 base, with 14 bases left between them. This CDR3 comprises 16 residues. CDR1 and CDR2 (germline): SGHRS, YFSETQ.

There are a few counts of this clonotype. This chain connects TRBV6-2 or TRBV6-3 to TRBJ2-1; D remains ambiguous. Germline V lookup: CDR1 MNHEY, CDR2 SVGEGT. Trimming took off 0 bases at V and 8 bases at J, with 11 bases between the two ends. The CDR3 length is 14 residues. CDR3 DNA sequence: TGTGCCAGCAGTTACTCGACGCAGACGGATGAGCAGTTCTTC. Its protein product is CASSYSTQTDEQFF.

This clonotype was detected ten times or more. The chain combines TRBV11-2 with TRBJ1-5; the match to TRBD1 covers 7 bases. This CDR3 region has 15 residues. With V trimmed by 4 bases and J by 1 base, 4 bases remained unmatched. The germline CDR1 and CDR2 sequences are SGHAT and FQNNGV. The CDR3 here is CASSSTTGSNQPQHF. The CDR3 coding sequence is TGTGCCAGCAGCTCTACGACAGGGAGCAATCAGCCCCAGCATTTT.

This clonotype was recorded a few times. A much larger clone sits a single nucleotide away, making a read error possible. The CDR3 does not end in the conserved phenylalanine or tryptophan, so this is likely a read error. The chain has TRBV20-1 and TRBJ2-7, with D perhaps TRBD2 (6 bases). The CDR3 has 15 amino acids. Trimming removed 2 bases from V and 2 bases from J, with 16 bases in between. Germline CDR1 reads DFQATT; CDR2 reads SNEGSKA (reference sequence). This chain's CDR3 is CSARTYLARTYEQYS. DNA of the CDR3: TGCAGTGCTAGAACTTATCTAGCGCGCACCTACGAGCAGTACTCC.

A word on this clonotype: A much larger clone differs from this one at a single base, so this may be a read error. The chain couples TRBV11-2 to TRBJ2-2, with D maybe TRBD1 (6 bases). The germline V gene encodes CDR1 SGHAT and CDR2 FQNNGV. This CDR3 spans 15 amino acids. In nucleotides, the CDR3 is TGTCCCAGCAGCCTGCCCCCAGGGGTTGGCGAGGAGCTGTTTTTT. Its protein product is CPSSLPPGVGEELFF. Supplemented by reference TRBV11-2 and TRBJ2-2, the full variable domain reads EAGVAQSPRYKIIEKRQSVAFWCNPISGHATLYWYQQILGQGPKLLIQFQNNGVVDDSQLPKDRFSAERLKGVDSTLKIQPAKLEDSAVYLCPSSLPPGVGEELFFGEGSRLTVL.

A remark on this clonotype: The junction does not match germline at one end; this may be a read error. The DNA for the CDR3 is TGTGCCGGCAGCTTATCTCCGGGACAGGGGGCCAGAGAGACCCAGTACTTC. Translating gives CAGSLSPGQGARETQYF. V and J are TRBV5-4 and TRBJ2-5, with 12 bases matching TRBD1. CDR1 and CDR2 (germline): SGHNT, YYREEE (reference sequence). CDR3 size: 17 residues.

This clonotype was seen once. At one of its ends the junction is not consistent with the germline gene, which may arise from a read error. V usage is TRBV29-1 and J usage is TRBJ1-2, with D possibly TRBD1 on 5 matching bases. Germline values: CDR1 SQVTM, CDR2 ANQGSEA. The CDR3 is 11 amino acids. The CDR3, as DNA: TGCAGCATTGAACAGGAGTACGGCTACACCTTC. It translates to CSIEQEYGYTF.

In regard to this clonotype: At one boundary the junction diverges from the germline segment, which might be a read error. This chain joins TRBV11-2 and TRBJ2-1; TRBD2 is a possible D gene (6 bases). The CDR3 runs to 15 residues. The germline V gene has CDR1 SGHAT and CDR2 FQNNGV. DNA for the CDR3: TGTGCCAGCAGCTTAAGGGTTGGGAGGTCCGATGAGCAGTTCTTT. Residues: CASSLRVGRSDEQFF.

With respect to this clonotype: The junction does not match germline at one end; this may be a read error. The chain combines TRBV11-1 with TRBJ2-5; D unclear. In germline, CDR1 is SGHAT, CDR2 FQDESV (reference sequence). The CDR3 totals 14 residues. The CDR3 reads CASSFETYQETQYF. The CDR3 region has the DNA TGTGCCAGCAGCTTCGAGACATACCAAGAGACACAGTACTTC.

Comments on this clonotype: The junction departs from germline at one end; a sequencing error may be responsible. V is TRBV29-1 and J is TRBJ2-2, with D perhaps TRBD1 (6 bases). From germline, CDR1 is SQVTM and CDR2 ANQGSEA. This CDR3 has 15 amino acids. CDR3 nucleotide sequence: TGCAGCGTCGCACAGGACAGCGCTATGACCGGGGAGCTCTTTTTT. This encodes CSVAQDSAMTGELFF.

The rearrangement links TRBV20-1 to TRBJ2-3, with D possibly being TRBD2 (6 bases). Per the germline V gene, CDR1 is DFQATT and CDR2 is SNEGSKA (reference sequence). This CDR3 region has 14 residues. The V and J ends lost 6 bases and 5 bases respectively, with 18 bases between them. The CDR3 DNA reads as TGCAGTGCGGTGTGCGGACTAATTCTAGATACGCAGTATTTT. Translated: CSAVCGLILDTQYF.

Notes on this clonotype: A much larger clone sits a single nucleotide away, making a read error possible. The chain combines TRBV6-1 with TRBJ2-3; weak D call: TRBD1 (5 bases). V gave up 0 bases and J gave up 2 bases, with 9 bases separating them. The CDR3 loop spans 15 amino acids. Per the germline V gene, CDR1 is MNHNS and CDR2 is SASEGT. The CDR3 loop reads CASSEAAGYTDTQYF. CDR3 nucleotide sequence: TGTGCCAGCAGTGAAGCGGCAGGGTACACAGATACGCAGTATTTT.

With regard to this clonotype: The conserved phenylalanine or tryptophan is not found at the CDR3 terminus, so this likely reflects a read error. V is TRBV20-1 and J is TRBJ2-1; 7 bases map to TRBD2. This CDR3 spans 13 amino acids. Germline-derived CDR1 and CDR2 are DFQATT and SNEGSKA (reference sequence). The trim removed 7 bases at V and 9 bases at J, leaving 12 bases unmatched. The DNA for the CDR3 is TGCAGTGTAGCGGGTAGCGGTGTTTTTGAGCAGTTCCTC. Its protein product is CSVAGSGVFEQFL.

This clonotype was detected a few times. The conserved phenylalanine or tryptophan is not found at the CDR3 terminus, so this likely reflects a read error. The J gene is TRBJ2-1, the V gene TRBV11-2; maybe TRBD1 (8 bases). Per the germline V gene, CDR1 is SGHAT and CDR2 is FQNNGV. This CDR3 has 15 amino acids. The germline V and J ends were trimmed by 5 bases and 9 bases, with 20 bases remaining between them. CDR3 bases: TGTGCCAGCAGCCCGACGCTGACAGGGGAGGGTGAGCAGTTCGTT. The encoded protein is CASSPTLTGEGEQFV.